This T cell receptor beta chain was observed in a study of T-cell reconstitution after alpha-beta-depleted transplantation in children. Study findings and constraints: Approximately two months post-transplant, alpha-beta T cells reportedly originated from several hundred expanded graft clones. TCRbeta diversity was high at day 60 in some patients (a result of surviving recipient T cells and thymic progenitors).

Preparation of the TCRbeta library was carried out with unique molecular identifiers. TCRdb fed the PCR reads into MiXCR, producing one record per CDR3 protein. The sample has 490,000 or so distinct CDR3 sequences; over 9.5% are singletons. V was pared by 0 bases and J by 3 bases, with 9 bases between. Per germline, CDR1 SQVTM and CDR2 ANQGSEA. This CDR3 contains 13 residues. This clonotype was detected ten times or more. Its antigen remains unidentified. The source material was PBMCs, sampled before TCRalphabeta/CD19-depleted stem cell transplant. The receptor's source is a child aged 2 to 10 with inherited bone marrow failure, due to receive a stem cell transplant. The chain is built from TRBV29-1 and TRBJ2-7; D might be TRBD1 or TRBD2, each matching 5 bases. The CDR3 loop is CSVEDRGDYEQYF. DNA for the CDR3: TGCAGCGTTGAAGATCGGGGCGACTACGAGCAGTACTTC.